The clone carrying this T cell receptor beta chain was counted a few times. As yet, its antigen is unknown. Repertoires were generated with immunoSEQ multiplex PCR, while TCRdb's copy carries only in-frame clones and drops some. The data hold some 40,000 clones, with about four fifths observed a single time. This entry is derived from a study of a mutant IDH1 vaccine in newly diagnosed glioma. At the level of the study: The patients received vaccinations eight times, in weeks 1, 3, 5, 7, 11, 15, 19 and 23. Patients got their first vaccination 4-6 weeks after radiotherapy alone, or with temozolomide cycles.

Time point specified: week 23, last vaccination. It was 300 ug of mutant IDH1 20-mer peptide that made up each vaccine dose, given with topical imiquimod. Points from the study as a whole: Patients mounted vaccine-induced immune responses in approximately 94% of cases.

The clonotype comes from a man aged 40-49 years with glioma. Sequenced material: PBMCs, taken from a glioma patient whose treatment included an IDH1 peptide vaccine.

CDR3 loop: CASSLGRGAGEETQYF. Here the CDR3 DNA reads TGTGCCAGCAGCTTAGGCAGGGGGGCTGGGGAAGAGACCCAGTACTTC. The chain has TRBV7-6 and TRBJ2-5; D is perhaps TRBD1 (7 bases). The V gene lost 1 base and the J gene lost 3 bases, with 15 bases spanning the gap. The CDR3 extends over 16 amino acids. Germline V lookup: CDR1 SGHVS, CDR2 FNYEAQ.